A selection of T cell receptor beta chains follows, all from one sample in a study of cytomegalovirus exposure and HLA in healthy donors. Some clones are missing from TCRdb's copy, which holds only in-frame ones; the method was immunoSEQ multiplex PCR. In the table there are 180,000 or so clones, roughly 80% of which are singletons. Specimen: PBMCs. All receptors come from a woman under 30 in good health and CMV-seronegative. CDR3s include the opening cysteine and the closing phenylalanine or tryptophan.

j_call: TRBJ1-4
v_call: TRBV28
cdr3_aa: CASSSGQGGEKLFF

j_call: TRBJ1-2
v_call: TRBV14
cdr3_aa: CASSQGVGQGRYGYTF

j_call: TRBJ1-6
v_call: TRBV28
cdr3_aa: CASSSGTAYNSPLHF

j_call: TRBJ2-3
v_call: TRBV27
cdr3_aa: CASKLDLADYTDTQYF

j_call: TRBJ2-3
v_call: TRBV7-3
cdr3_aa: CASSPEGPSPTDTQYF

j_call: TRBJ2-1
v_call: TRBV4-2
cdr3_aa: CASSPSGRGLNEQFF

j_call: TRBJ2-5
v_call: TRBV7-8
cdr3_aa: CASSLLGRGETQYF

j_call: TRBJ1-4
v_call: TRBV19
cdr3_aa: CASTDRGAWDEKLFF

j_call: TRBJ2-1
v_call: TRBV7-9
cdr3_aa: CSSSFIGTHPYNEQFF

j_call: NA
v_call: TRBV27
cdr3_aa: CASSPWGQAYEQYF

j_call: TRBJ2-7
v_call: TRBV5-4
cdr3_aa: CASSPGTGTSYEQYF

j_call: TRBJ2-3
v_call: TRBV28
cdr3_aa: CASRLAGYTDTQYF

j_call: TRBJ2-1
v_call: TRBV5-1
cdr3_aa: CASSPNAGNNEQFF

j_call: TRBJ1-6
v_call: TRBV19
cdr3_aa: CASTPGYNSPLHF

j_call: TRBJ2-1
v_call: TRBV5-1
cdr3_aa: CASSQKGEDPRSSYNEQFF

j_call: TRBJ2-5
v_call: TRBV6-5
cdr3_aa: CASSYLAGGTTQYF

j_call: TRBJ1-2
v_call: TRBV6-6
cdr3_aa: CASTRDRERLPYGYTF

j_call: TRBJ2-5
v_call: TRBV5-1
cdr3_aa: CASSRNSGSGQETQYF

j_call: TRBJ2-3
v_call: TRBV7-9
cdr3_aa: CASSQTGGTDTQYF

j_call: TRBJ1-1
v_call: TRBV5-6
cdr3_aa: CASSLERRYTEAFF

j_call: TRBJ1-3
v_call: TRBV5-1
cdr3_aa: CASSLTGGSGNTIYF

j_call: TRBJ2-3
v_call: TRBV5-1
cdr3_aa: CASSLGGGTDTQYF

j_call: TRBJ2-5
v_call: TRBV10-3
cdr3_aa: CAISVGLAGEETQYF

j_call: TRBJ2-5
v_call: TRBV29-1
cdr3_aa: CSVQGDTGGPETQYF

j_call: TRBJ1-6
v_call: TRBV2
cdr3_aa: CASRHRGSSWSYNSPLHF

j_call: TRBJ2-5
v_call: TRBV6-1
cdr3_aa: CASSGQAKVATQYF

j_call: TRBJ1-1
v_call: TRBV6-1
cdr3_aa: CASSGDRGPSEAFF

j_call: TRBJ1-5
v_call: TRBV7-9
cdr3_aa: CASSFSGDQPQHF

j_call: TRBJ1-1
v_call: TRBV4-3
cdr3_aa: CASSQSLIPSETFF

j_call: TRBJ2-7
v_call: TRBV27
cdr3_aa: CASWDRTYEQYF

j_call: TRBJ1-5
v_call: TRBV28
cdr3_aa: CASSPGGSNQPQHF

j_call: TRBJ2-3
v_call: TRBV7-2
cdr3_aa: CASSLGTPKTDTQYF

j_call: TRBJ2-5
v_call: TRBV5-1
cdr3_aa: CASSQDRQETQYF

j_call: TRBJ2-7
v_call: TRBV4-1
cdr3_aa: CASSRGGVLGTPYEQYF

j_call: TRBJ2-1
v_call: TRBV6-4
cdr3_aa: CASSEGSGQSSYNEQFF

j_call: TRBJ2-3
v_call: TRBV15
cdr3_aa: CATSRDRRVDTQYF

j_call: TRBJ2-1
v_call: TRBV28
cdr3_aa: CASSSPGLVYNEQFF

j_call: TRBJ2-5
v_call: TRBV15
cdr3_aa: CATSRDTGSQETQYF

j_call: TRBJ1-1
v_call: TRBV28
cdr3_aa: CASIPGGENTEAFF

j_call: TRBJ1-2
v_call: TRBV28
cdr3_aa: CASSRDRSSYGYTF

j_call: TRBJ2-1
v_call: TRBV5-1
cdr3_aa: CASSTGTSGRALNEQFF

j_call: TRBJ1-1
v_call: TRBV11-2
cdr3_aa: CASSPQGRGMNTEAFF

j_call: TRBJ2-7
v_call: TRBV5-8
cdr3_aa: CASSLVGGYEQYF

j_call: TRBJ2-7
v_call: TRBV6-5
cdr3_aa: CASSLSGSYEQYF

j_call: TRBJ2-5
v_call: TRBV6-6
cdr3_aa: CASRPGQGVQETQYF

j_call: TRBJ1-2
v_call: TRBV2
cdr3_aa: CASRWTGRSGYTF

j_call: TRBJ1-4
v_call: TRBV18
cdr3_aa: CASSPSPGRADEKLFF

j_call: TRBJ2-7
v_call: TRBV6-4
cdr3_aa: CATSREAGHEQYF

j_call: TRBJ2-5
v_call: TRBV5-1
cdr3_aa: CASCAGPRETQYF

j_call: TRBJ1-5
v_call: TRBV5-5
cdr3_aa: CASGLFPGQYNQPQHF

j_call: TRBJ2-7
v_call: TRBV11-2
cdr3_aa: CASRPTSGSSYEQYF

j_call: TRBJ2-2
v_call: TRBV27
cdr3_aa: CASSLGQGAYTGELFF

j_call: TRBJ2-1
v_call: TRBV9
cdr3_aa: CASSVLSGQDYNEQFF

j_call: TRBJ1-2
v_call: TRBV28
cdr3_aa: CASSLYRDNYGYTF

j_call: TRBJ2-2
v_call: TRBV25-1
cdr3_aa: CASSDSGLAGVGELFF